These 7 T cell receptor beta chains were sequenced from one sample in a study of blood T cell repertoires in COVID-19. The table came from immunoSEQ multiplex PCR; TCRdb's copy has only in-frame clones and leaves some out. The top ten clones hold roughly 9.8% of a sample with about 180,000 clones, around 85% of them seen once. Sequenced material: peripheral blood. The receptor set was obtained from a woman aged 80 or over with acute or convalescent COVID-19.

This rearrangement joins TRBV19 to TRBJ2-1; TRBD2 matches at 9 bases. This CDR3 comprises 13 residues. The V gene's germline CDR1 is LNHDA and CDR2 SQIVND (reference sequence). V shed 6 bases, J shed 8 bases, and the junction held 5 bases outside the gene matches. The CDR3 protein is CASSWREGHEQFF. The CDR3 DNA is TGTGCCAGTAGCTGGCGGGAGGGCCATGAGCAGTTCTTC.

This rearrangement joins TRBV5-1 to TRBJ2-7, with 8 bases that match TRBD1. V trimming: 0 bases; J trimming: 2 bases; junction bases outside the gene matches: 4. CDR1 is SGHRS and CDR2 is YFSETQ in the germline V gene. The CDR3 length is 15 residues. The CDR3 nucleotides read TGCGCCAGCAGCTTGGACACCAGGGGGCCCTACGAGCAGTACTTC. This translates into CASSLDTRGPYEQYF.

This sequence joins TRBV9 and TRBJ2-2, with 7 bases aligning to TRBD2. This CDR3 is 16 amino acids long. The trim removed 0 bases at V and 1 base at J, leaving 3 bases unmatched. Per germline, CDR1 SGDLS and CDR2 YYNGEE. The CDR3 region has the DNA TGTGCCAGCAGCGTAGGACTAGCCCTGAACACCGGGGAGCTGTTTTTT. Translated, it gives CASSVGLALNTGELFF.

The chain has TRBV5-8 and TRBJ1-4, with D possibly TRBD1 on 6 matching bases. V was clipped by 4 bases and J by 5 bases, with 12 bases between them. CDR1 and CDR2 from the germline V gene are SGHTS and YDEGEE. CDR3 length: 14 residues. This CDR3 is CASSRQGWNEKLFF. The CDR3 DNA follows: TGTGCCAGCAGCCGCCAGGGGTGGAATGAAAAACTGTTTTTT.

The V gene is TRBV9, the J gene TRBJ1-3, with D tentatively TRBD1 (5 bases). The CDR3 contains 14 residues. The germline gives CDR1 SGDLS, CDR2 YYNGEE. Between the trimmed V and J ends, which lost 1 base and 6 bases, there was a span of 11 bases. CDR3 DNA: TGTGCCAGCAGCGTAAGACAGTCCGAAAACACCATATATTTT. It specifies CASSVRQSENTIYF.

The genes are TRBV7-8 and TRBJ2-4; TRBD2 matches at 10 bases. Trimming cost V 5 bases and J 3 bases; bases outside gene matches: 4. Germline lookup yields CDR1 SGHVS and CDR2 FQNEAQ. This CDR3 spans 15 amino acids. The CDR3 sequence: CASSTGLAFKNIQYF. CDR3 coding DNA: TGTGCCAGCAGCACGGGACTAGCGTTCAAAAACATTCAGTACTTC. The variable domain in full, with the rest retrieved from reference TRBV7-8 and TRBJ2-4, is GAGVSQSPRYKVAKRGQDVALRCDPISGHVSLFWYQQALGQGPEFLTYFQNEAQLDKSGLPSDRFFAERPEGSVSTLKIQRTQQEDSAVYLCASSTGLAFKNIQYFGAGTRLSVL.

This CDR3 reads CASSQEGQIYNSPLHF. DNA for the CDR3: TGTGCCAGCAGCCAGGAGGGACAGATCTATAATTCACCCCTCCACTTT. This rearrangement joins TRBV3-1 (or the pseudogene TRBV3-2) to TRBJ1-6; 7 bases are shared with TRBD1. V shed 3 bases and J 3 bases; nucleotides not matched to a gene: 5. The CDR3 extends over 16 amino acids. CDR1 is LGHDT and CDR2 is YNNKEL in the germline V gene (reference sequence).